The clone carrying this T cell receptor beta chain was counted a few times. This entry belongs to a study of blood T cell repertoires in COVID-19. About the research overall: Researchers got acute and convalescent COVID-19 samples from the United States, Italy and Spain. Nucleic acid was either cDNA or gDNA, and it came from T cells, B-cell-depleted T cells, or PBMCs.

Per the original methods: Amplifying reference gene primers gave estimates of nucleated cell counts. The protocol was immunoSEQ multiplex PCR, while the TCRdb copy is restricted to in-frame clones and leaves out a portion. V and J calls plus clone size are reproduced from that table; the DNA served to infer D and trimming. The sample shows around 270,000 clones, approximately 86% of them seen only once. This clonotype was sampled from a woman aged 55 to 70 with COVID-19, enrolled during active disease. Sample: peripheral blood.

CDR3 bases: TGTGCCAGCAGCCACTACTCGACATACAACTATGGCTACACCTTC. This translates into CASSHYSTYNYGYTF. The chain has TRBV16 and TRBJ1-2; D is undetermined. This CDR3 comprises 15 residues. CDR1 and CDR2 (germline): KGHSY, FQNENV. V gave up 3 bases and J gave up 2 bases, with 13 bases separating them.